This T cell receptor beta chain was sequenced in a study of blood T cell repertoires in COVID-19. Clones were read by immunoSEQ multiplex PCR, and TCRdb kept only the in-frame ones, dropping some. The sample holds approximately 240,000 clones, roughly four fifths seen once. The length of the CDR3 is 13 residues. This TCR was sampled from a man aged 50 or older with acute or convalescent COVID-19. The chain links TRBV21-1 to TRBJ1-5; the table's D call, TRBD1, has no DNA check behind it. TRBV21-1 is flagged as a pseudogene. Sequenced: peripheral blood. The DNA of the CDR3 is TGTGCCAGCACCTCGACAGAGCGTCAGCCCCAGCATTTT. Its translation is CASTSTERQPQHF.